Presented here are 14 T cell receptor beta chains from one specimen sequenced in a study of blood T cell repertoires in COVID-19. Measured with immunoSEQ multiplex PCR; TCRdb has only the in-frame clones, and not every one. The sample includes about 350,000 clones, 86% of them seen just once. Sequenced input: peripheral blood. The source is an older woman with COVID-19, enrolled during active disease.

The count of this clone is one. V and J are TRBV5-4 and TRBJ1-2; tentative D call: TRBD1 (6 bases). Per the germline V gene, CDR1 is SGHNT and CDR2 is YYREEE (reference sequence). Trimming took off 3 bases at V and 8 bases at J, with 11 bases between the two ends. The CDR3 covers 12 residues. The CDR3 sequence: CASSSTGRGYTF. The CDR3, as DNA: TGTGCCAGCAGCTCTACAGGGCGCGGCTACACCTTC.

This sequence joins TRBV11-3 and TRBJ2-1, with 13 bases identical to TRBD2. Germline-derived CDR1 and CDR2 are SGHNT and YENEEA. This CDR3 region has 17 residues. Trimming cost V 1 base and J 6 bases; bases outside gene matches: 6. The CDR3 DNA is TGTGCCAGCAGCTTAGGCCTTACTAGCGGGGGGGCCAATGAGCAGTTCTTC. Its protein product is CASSLGLTSGGANEQFF.

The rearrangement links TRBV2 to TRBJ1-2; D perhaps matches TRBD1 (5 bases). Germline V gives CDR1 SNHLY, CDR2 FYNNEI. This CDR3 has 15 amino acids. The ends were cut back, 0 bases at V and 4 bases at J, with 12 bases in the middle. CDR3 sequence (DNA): TGTGCCAGCAGTGAAGCCCCGGGACTTCGCTATGGCTACACCTTC. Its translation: CASSEAPGLRYGYTF.

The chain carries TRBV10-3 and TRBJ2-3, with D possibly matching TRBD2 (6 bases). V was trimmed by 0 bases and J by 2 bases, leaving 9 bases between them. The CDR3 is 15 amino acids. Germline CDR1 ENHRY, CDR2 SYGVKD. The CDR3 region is CAISESPSVTDTQYF. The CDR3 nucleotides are TGTGCCATCAGTGAGTCCCCTAGCGTCACAGATACGCAGTATTTT.

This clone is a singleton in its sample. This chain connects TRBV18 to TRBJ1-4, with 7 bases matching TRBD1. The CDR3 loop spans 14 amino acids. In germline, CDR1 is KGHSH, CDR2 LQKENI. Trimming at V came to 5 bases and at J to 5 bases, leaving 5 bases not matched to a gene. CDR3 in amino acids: CASSNRGTNEKLFF. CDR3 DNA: TGTGCCAGCTCAAACAGGGGTACGAATGAAAAACTGTTTTTT.

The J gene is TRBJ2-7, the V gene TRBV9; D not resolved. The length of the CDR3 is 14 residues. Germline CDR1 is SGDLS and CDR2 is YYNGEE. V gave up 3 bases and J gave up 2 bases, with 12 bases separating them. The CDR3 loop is CASSGSVRPYEQYF. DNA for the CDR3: TGTGCCAGCAGCGGGTCAGTCCGTCCCTACGAGCAGTACTTC.

The chain's CDR3 is CASSWDINYGYTF. CDR3 nucleotide sequence: TGCGCCAGCAGCTGGGACATTAACTATGGCTACACCTTC. The chain joins TRBV5-1 to TRBJ1-2, with TRBD1 as a possible D gene (6 bases). V lost 3 bases and J lost 1, with 7 bases in between. CDR1 and CDR2 (germline): SGHRS, YFSETQ. The length of the CDR3 is 13 residues.

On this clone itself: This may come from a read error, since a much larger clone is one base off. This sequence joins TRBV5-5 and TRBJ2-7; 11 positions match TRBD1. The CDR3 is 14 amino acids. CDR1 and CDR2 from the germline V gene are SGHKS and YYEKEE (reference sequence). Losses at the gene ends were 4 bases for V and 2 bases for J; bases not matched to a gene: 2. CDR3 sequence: CASSPGQGAYEQYF. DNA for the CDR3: TGTGCCAGCAGCCCGGGACAGGGGGCCTACGAGCAGTACTTC.

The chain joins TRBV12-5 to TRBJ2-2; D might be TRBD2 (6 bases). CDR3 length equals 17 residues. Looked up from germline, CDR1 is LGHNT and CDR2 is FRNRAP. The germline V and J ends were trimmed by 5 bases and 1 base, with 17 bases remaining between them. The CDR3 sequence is CASGGSWEVKNTGELFF. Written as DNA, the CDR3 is TGTGCTAGTGGTGGTAGCTGGGAGGTCAAGAACACCGGGGAGCTGTTTTTT.

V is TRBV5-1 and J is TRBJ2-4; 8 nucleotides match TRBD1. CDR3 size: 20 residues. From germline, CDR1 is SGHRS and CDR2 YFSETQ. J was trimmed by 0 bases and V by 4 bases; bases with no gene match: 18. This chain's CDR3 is CASSNGPGQAIPLAKNIQYF. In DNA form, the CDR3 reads TGCGCCAGCAGCAATGGCCCGGGACAGGCGATCCCCTTAGCCAAAAACATTCAGTACTTC.

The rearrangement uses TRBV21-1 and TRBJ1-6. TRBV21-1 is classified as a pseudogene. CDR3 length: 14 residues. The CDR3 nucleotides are TGTGCCAGCAGCAATTTGCGCGTTAATTCACCCCTCCACTTT. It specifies CASSNLRVNSPLHF.

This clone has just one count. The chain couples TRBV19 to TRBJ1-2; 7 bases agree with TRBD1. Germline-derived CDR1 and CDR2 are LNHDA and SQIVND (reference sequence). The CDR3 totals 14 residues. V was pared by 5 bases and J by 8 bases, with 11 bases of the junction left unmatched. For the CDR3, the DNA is TGTGCCAGTAGTCTGCGGACAGGAGATAAGGGCTACACCTTC. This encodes CASSLRTGDKGYTF.

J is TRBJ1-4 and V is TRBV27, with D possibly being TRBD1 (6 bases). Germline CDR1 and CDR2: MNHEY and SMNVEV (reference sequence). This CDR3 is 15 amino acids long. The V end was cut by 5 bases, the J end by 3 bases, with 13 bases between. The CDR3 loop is CASSTTDSPNEKLFF. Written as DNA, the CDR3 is TGTGCCAGCAGTACTACGGACAGCCCTAATGAAAAACTGTTTTTT.

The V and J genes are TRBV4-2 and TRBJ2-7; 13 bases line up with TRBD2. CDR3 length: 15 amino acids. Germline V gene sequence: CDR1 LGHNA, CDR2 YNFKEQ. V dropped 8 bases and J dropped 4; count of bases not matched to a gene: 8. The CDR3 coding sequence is TGTGCCAGCTCTGGACTAGCGGGGGAGGGGTACGAGCAGTACTTC. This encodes CASSGLAGEGYEQYF.